Shown below are 23 T cell receptor beta chains from a single sample sequenced in a study of blood T cell repertoires in COVID-19. TCRdb keeps only in-frame clones here, not all; method: immunoSEQ multiplex PCR. The sample contains 200,000 to 250,000 clones, roughly 85% of which appear only once. Input material: peripheral blood. The receptors stem from an elderly woman with acute or convalescent COVID-19.

The V gene is TRBV6-5, the J gene TRBJ2-2; D remains unclear. CDR3 length: 15 residues. Germline V gene lookup returns CDR1 MNHEY and CDR2 SVGAGI. The ends were cut back, 0 bases at V and 5 bases at J, with 10 bases in the middle. CDR3 DNA sequence: TGTGCCAGCAGTTACTCGCGATTACAGACCGGGGAGCTGTTTTTT. This sequence encodes CASSYSRLQTGELFF.

The V gene is TRBV9, the J gene TRBJ2-7; 9 bases align to TRBD1. Germline-derived CDR1 and CDR2 are SGDLS and YYNGEE. V trimming: 3 bases; J trimming: 4 bases; junction bases outside the gene matches: 5. The CDR3 covers 14 residues. The CDR3 DNA is TGTGCCAGCAGCGGGGGACAGGGTGTATACGAGCAGTACTTC. Encoded protein: CASSGGQGVYEQYF.

On this clone: At one of its ends the junction is not consistent with the germline gene, which may arise from a read error. The gene calls are TRBV7-8 and TRBJ1-1; 7 bases are a match to TRBD1. Germline-derived CDR1 and CDR2 are SGHVS and FQNEAQ. The CDR3 loop spans 14 amino acids. The CDR3 spells CASCLQGGITEAFF. The CDR3 bases are TGTGCCAGCTGCTTGCAGGGGGGCATCACTGAAGCTTTCTTT.

The V gene is TRBV5-6, the J gene TRBJ2-7; D uncertain. The germline gives CDR1 SGHDT, CDR2 YYEEEE. CDR3 length equals 16 residues. Between the trimmed V and J ends, which lost 2 bases and 2 bases, there was a span of 17 bases. CDR3 nucleotides: TGTGCCAGCAGCTTATTTCTGGCTAGTCTTACCTACGAGCAGTACTTC. It is translated as CASSLFLASLTYEQYF.

V is TRBV5-6 and J is TRBJ2-5; 12 bases are a match to TRBD2. The CDR3 consists of 17 residues. The junction had 8 bases not matched to a gene; V was cut back by 4 bases and J by 1 base. CDR1 and CDR2 (germline): SGHDT, YYEEEE. In DNA form, the CDR3 reads TGTGCCAGCAGCACGACTACTAGCGGGGGGCCCCAAGAGACCCAGTACTTC. Its translation is CASSTTTSGGPQETQYF.

V is TRBV5-1 and J is TRBJ1-4; 7 positions match TRBD1. CDR1 is SGHRS, CDR2 YFSETQ, per germline. The CDR3 loop spans 14 amino acids. Trimming at V came to 0 bases and at J to 6 bases, leaving 2 bases not matched to a gene. DNA of the CDR3: TGCGCCAGCAGCTTGGGTCAGGGGGATGAAAAACTGTTTTTT. This codes for CASSLGQGDEKLFF.

The CDR3 DNA sequence: TGTGCCAGCAGTAGTAGACAGGCCGGGACTGAAGCTTTCTTT. Protein: CASSSRQAGTEAFF. This chain joins TRBV13 and TRBJ1-1; a possible D gene is TRBD1 (6 bases). Germline lookup yields CDR1 PRHDT and CDR2 FYEKMQ (reference sequence). This CDR3 spans 14 amino acids. The V end lost 6 bases, the J end lost 5 bases, and 16 bases lay between the germline ends.

The count of this clone is one. CDR3 DNA sequence: TGTGCCAGCTCACCGGCAGGCCACTACGAGCAGTACTTC. Residues: CASSPAGHYEQYF. V gene TRBV18 combines with J gene TRBJ2-7; unclear D gene. Deletions cut 3 bases from V and 3 bases from J, with 9 bases between. The CDR3 extends over 13 amino acids. Germline V gene data show CDR1 as KGHSH and CDR2 as LQKENI.

This clone appeared a single time. CDR3 amino acids: CASGLDMEEQYF. CDR3 coding DNA: TGTGCTAGTGGTTTAGATATGGAGGAGCAGTACTTC. This chain uses TRBV12-5 with TRBJ2-7, with D unresolved. V lost 3 bases, J lost 7 bases, and 10 bases lay in between. CDR1 LGHNT and CDR2 FRNRAP come from the germline V gene. The CDR3 is 12 residues long.

V usage is TRBV28 and J usage is TRBJ1-2, with 7 bases aligning to TRBD1. V shed 3 bases and J 2 bases; nucleotides not matched to a gene: 6. Germline CDR1 is MDHEN and CDR2 is SYDVKM. CDR3 length equals 15 residues. CDR3 DNA sequence: TGTGCCAGCAGTTTGCTAGGACAGGTAAACTATGGCTACACCTTC. It specifies CASSLLGQVNYGYTF.

The chain has TRBV12-3 or TRBV12-4 and TRBJ2-5; D ambiguous. The CDR3 runs to 11 residues. Trimming took off 5 bases at V and 5 bases at J, with 6 bases between the two ends. In nucleotides, the CDR3 is TGTGCCAGCAGTGTCCGTGAGACCCAGTACTTC. It codes for CASSVRETQYF.

The chain has TRBV5-5 and TRBJ1-6; the D gene is possibly TRBD1 (5 bases). Germline values: CDR1 SGHKS, CDR2 YYEKEE (reference sequence). The CDR3 consists of 17 residues. V dropped 4 bases and J dropped 4 bases, with 18 bases sitting between them. The CDR3 spells CASSPGGVTIYNSPLHF. The CDR3 coding sequence is TGTGCCAGCAGCCCCGGGGGGGTTACCATATATAATTCACCCCTCCACTTT. The complete variable domain, with remaining parts taken from reference TRBV5-5 and TRBJ1-6, reads DAGVTQSPTHLIKTRGQQVTLRCSPISGHKSVSWYQQVLGQGPQFIFQYYEKEERGRGNFPDRFSARQFPNYSSELNVNALLLGDSALYLCASSPGGVTIYNSPLHFGNGTRLTVT.

A few counts support this clone. This sequence joins TRBV19 and TRBJ1-1, with 7 nucleotides matching TRBD1. The CDR3 totals 13 residues. The germline V gene has CDR1 LNHDA and CDR2 SQIVND (reference sequence). The junction had 12 bases not matched to a gene; V was cut back by 11 bases and J by 6 bases. As DNA, the CDR3 is TGTGCCTCAAAGGGGCAGGGGGTCCCTGAAGCTTTCTTT. Protein sequence: CASKGQGVPEAFF.

In its sample, this clone was seen a few times. This chain connects TRBV7-2 to TRBJ1-1, with D unresolved. Germline V gives CDR1 SGHTA, CDR2 FQGNSA. The CDR3 totals 12 residues. With 3 bases removed from V and 7 bases from J, the gap between germline ends came to 9 bases. The CDR3 here is CASSFGQVEAFF. The DNA for the CDR3 is TGTGCCAGCAGCTTTGGGCAGGTTGAAGCTTTCTTT. Complete variable domain (other parts from reference TRBV7-2 and TRBJ1-1): GAGVSQSPSNKVTEKGKDVELRCDPISGHTALYWYRQSLGQGLEFLIYFQGNSAPDKSGLPSDRFSAERTGGSVSTLTIQRTQQEDSAVYLCASSFGQVEAFFGQGTRLTVV.

The genes are TRBV13 and TRBJ2-1; unclear D gene. Germline-derived CDR1 and CDR2 are PRHDT and FYEKMQ (reference sequence). CDR3 length: 11 residues. V was pared by 5 bases and J by 8 bases, with 7 bases between. The CDR3 protein is CASSKTDEQFF. As DNA, the CDR3 is TGTGCCAGCAGCAAAACAGATGAGCAGTTCTTC.

This CDR3 is CASSLGPGSYNEQFF. The CDR3 DNA reads TGTGCCAGCAGCTTAGGACCGGGGTCGTACAATGAGCAGTTCTTC. The rearrangement joins TRBV11-2 to TRBJ2-1; TRBD2 might be the D (5 bases). In germline, CDR1 is SGHAT, CDR2 FQNNGV. CDR3 length: 15 residues. Deletions cut 1 base from V and 4 bases from J, with 11 bases between.

J is TRBJ1-5 and V is TRBV9; 9 bases fit TRBD1. This CDR3 spans 15 amino acids. Germline lookup yields CDR1 SGDLS and CDR2 YYNGEE. V shed 0 bases and J 3 bases; nucleotides not matched to a gene: 1. In DNA form, the CDR3 reads TGTGCCAGCAGCGTAGGGACAGGGGACAATCAGCCCCAGCATTTT. This encodes CASSVGTGDNQPQHF.

V is TRBV6-1 and J is TRBJ1-2; 7 bases line up with TRBD1. Trimming at V came to 2 bases and at J to 3 bases, leaving 12 bases not matched to a gene. This CDR3 is 17 amino acids long. Germline loops: CDR1 MNHNS, CDR2 SASEGT. The CDR3 loop reads CASSELGRGLFHYGYTF. Here the CDR3 DNA reads TGTGCCAGCAGTGAACTGGGCAGGGGGTTGTTCCACTATGGCTACACCTTC.

The chain has TRBV19 and TRBJ1-3; D perhaps matches TRBD1 (5 bases). Trimming pared 2 bases from V and 0 bases from J, leaving 8 bases between. The CDR3 has 15 amino acids. Germline CDR1 LNHDA, CDR2 SQIVND (reference sequence). CDR3 in DNA: TGTGCCAGTAGTATAAGACAGCTCTCTGGAAACACCATATATTTT. Protein sequence: CASSIRQLSGNTIYF. The full variable domain, rest sourced from reference TRBV19 and TRBJ1-3, is DGGITQSPKYLFRKEGQNVTLSCEQNLNHDAMYWYRQDPGQGLRLIYYSQIVNDFQKGDIAEGYSVSREKKESFPLTVTSAQKNPTAFYLCASSIRQLSGNTIYFGEGSWLTVV.

This rearrangement joins TRBV7-6 to TRBJ1-2, with a tentative D call TRBD1 (6 bases). The CDR3 is made up of 14 amino acids. The V gene lost 5 bases and the J gene lost 10 bases, with 20 bases spanning the gap. Germline loops: CDR1 SGHVS, CDR2 FNYEAQ. This chain's CDR3 is CASSQIPDRSFYTF. The CDR3 bases are TGTGCCAGCAGCCAGATACCAGACAGGTCGTTCTACACCTTC. Drawing the rest from reference TRBV7-6 and TRBJ1-2, the complete variable domain is GAGVSQSPRYKVTKRGQDVALRCDPISGHVSLYWYRQALGQGPEFLTYFNYEAQQDKSGLPNDRFSAERPEGSISTLTIQRTEQRDSAMYRCASSQIPDRSFYTFGSGTRLTVV.

This chain connects TRBV5-1 to TRBJ1-1; 7 bases match TRBD1. The length of the CDR3 is 14 residues. The junction had 4 bases not matched to a gene; V was cut back by 5 bases and J by 0 bases. In germline, CDR1 is SGHRS, CDR2 YFSETQ. The CDR3, as DNA: TGCGCCAGCAGGGCCGGGACAGTGAACACTGAAGCTTTCTTT. Protein sequence: CASRAGTVNTEAFF.

The chain carries TRBV30 and TRBJ1-2, with 11 bases lining up with TRBD1. V lost 4 bases and J lost 8; bases outside the gene matches: 3. The CDR3 spans 12 residues. In germline, CDR1 is GTSNPN, CDR2 SVGIG (reference sequence). The CDR3 spells CAWTGTGGGYTF. The CDR3 coding sequence is TGTGCCTGGACAGGGACAGGGGGAGGCTACACCTTC.

The chain carries TRBV28 and TRBJ2-7; 8 bases fit TRBD1. With 8 bases clipped from V and 4 bases from J, the junction kept 10 bases outside the gene matches. Germline V CDR1 and CDR2: MDHEN, SYDVKM. The CDR3 sequence is 14 residues long. The CDR3: CASAPPGGTYEQYF. The DNA of the CDR3 is TGTGCCAGCGCCCCCCCAGGGGGCACATACGAGCAGTACTTC.